This T cell receptor beta chain was captured by sequencing in a study of blood T cell repertoires in COVID-19. The germline V gene has CDR1 SGHAT and CDR2 FQNNGV. CDR3 length equals 15 residues. Trimming removed 2 bases from V and 5 bases from J, with 14 bases in between. Seattle participants joined during active infection and were tracked over time. Assay: immunoSEQ multiplex PCR; the TCRdb copy retains only in-frame clones and omits some. The table has about 250,000 clones, 88% seen once; the top ten hold just under 6.5%. The chain carries TRBV11-2 and TRBJ2-3; tentatively, D is TRBD2 (6 bases). The receptor's source is a woman younger than 45 with COVID-19, enrolled during active disease. The specimen sequenced was peripheral blood. The CDR3 reads CASSLLGGGIDTQYF. The CDR3 DNA reads TGTGCCAGCAGCTTACTCGGAGGAGGGATAGATACGCAGTATTTT.